A single sample gave rise to the 14 T cell receptor beta chains below, sequenced in a study of T-cell memory formation after mild COVID-19. In TCRdb, the 5' RACE reads were re-called with MiXCR into one record per CDR3 protein. This sample has about 47,000 distinct CDR3 sequences; less than 9.5% occur once, and the top ten carry approximately 12%. The specimen was PBMCs or a T cell subset sorted from them (not recorded which). These TCRs come from an adult woman who had mild COVID-19 (a few samples of this study predate the infection). Cell type and time point are not known.

The gene calls are TRBV5-1 and TRBJ1-2; D not resolved. Trimming pared 3 bases from V and 2 bases from J, leaving 11 bases between. The CDR3 is 14 amino acids. Germline V gene sequence: CDR1 SGHRS, CDR2 YFSETQ. Here the CDR3 DNA reads TGCGCCAGCAGCTGGGGAACGCTAAACTATGGCTACACCTTC. Translating it yields CASSWGTLNYGYTF.

This clonotype was seen many times. This sequence joins TRBV7-9 and TRBJ2-4; weak D call: TRBD1 (6 bases). CDR1 is SEHNR, CDR2 FQNEAQ, per germline (reference sequence). The CDR3 consists of 15 residues. V lost 5 bases and J 8 bases, leaving 19 bases between the germline ends. CDR3 DNA: TGTGCCAGCAGCCGGACAGAGGAATTCGGAGACATTCAGTACTTC. Residues: CASSRTEEFGDIQYF. The full variable domain, in which reference TRBV7-9 and TRBJ2-4 provide the parts outside the CDR3, is DTGVSQNPRHKITKRGQNVTFRCDPISEHNRLYWYRQTLGQGPEFLTYFQNEAQLEKSRLLSDRFSAERPKGSFSTLEIQRTEQGDSAMYLCASSRTEEFGDIQYFGAGTRLSVL.

This clonotype was found many times. The chain links TRBV4-3 to TRBJ2-5; D possibly corresponds to TRBD2 (6 bases). Germline V lookup: CDR1 LGHNA, CDR2 YSLEER. This CDR3 is built from 16 residues. V was pared by 4 bases and J by 1 base, with 16 bases between. The CDR3 DNA is TGCGCCAGCAGCCCTTCTCTAGCGCCGACCCAAGAGACCCAGTACTTC. Its translation: CASSPSLAPTQETQYF.

This clonotype has just one count. The genes are TRBV4-2 and TRBJ2-3, with 8 bases that match TRBD2. In germline, CDR1 is LGHNA, CDR2 YNFKEQ. J lost 1 base, V lost 0 bases, and 3 bases had no gene match. This CDR3 contains 16 residues. CDR3 amino acids: CASSQDRAGGTDTQYF. The CDR3 DNA reads TGTGCCAGCAGCCAAGATCGAGCGGGGGGCACAGATACGCAGTATTTT.

In this sample, this clonotype turned up many times. The rearrangement links TRBV15 to TRBJ1-2; D is uncertain. Trimming took off 3 bases at V and 0 bases at J, with 5 bases between the two ends. CDR3 size: 13 residues. Per the germline V gene, CDR1 is LNHNV and CDR2 is YYDKDF (reference sequence). As DNA, the CDR3 is TGTGCCACCAGCAGCCGCGCTAACTATGGCTACACCTTC. Translation gives CATSSRANYGYTF.

The chain recombines TRBV7-2 with TRBJ2-7; TRBD2 matches 10 bases. CDR1 is SGHTA and CDR2 is FQGNSA in the germline V gene. Germline trimming cut 6 bases from V and 0 bases from J; bases unmatched to any gene: 5. CDR3 length: 15 amino acids. The CDR3 DNA follows: TGTGCCAGCAGGGGACTAGCGCGTAGCTCCTACGAGCAGTACTTC. Translation gives CASRGLARSSYEQYF.

The chain combines TRBV6-1 with TRBJ1-5; weak D call: TRBD1 (5 bases). This CDR3 contains 14 residues. Trimming stripped 8 bases from V and 4 bases from J, with 15 bases between. Germline lookup yields CDR1 MNHNS and CDR2 SASEGT. Here the CDR3 DNA reads TGTGCCAGCCGACCCGGGACCCAGAATCAGCCCCAGCATTTT. This codes for CASRPGTQNQPQHF.

Note on this clonotype: This may stem from a read error, because a much larger clone lies one nucleotide away. This chain uses TRBV20-1 with TRBJ2-2; the D gene is possibly TRBD1 (6 bases). Germline V gene data show CDR1 as DFQATT and CDR2 as SNEGSKA (reference sequence). Trimming removed 2 bases at V and 4 bases at J, with 20 bases between. This CDR3 is built from 17 residues. In nucleotides, the CDR3 is TGCAGTGCTAGACGATCTGGGGGCCAAGGGTCCACCGGGGAGCTGTTTTTT. This sequence encodes CSARRSGGQGSTGELFF.

This clonotype has a handful of counts. The chain carries TRBV3-1 and TRBJ2-1; TRBD1 matches at 9 bases. Germline V CDR1 and CDR2: LGHDT, YNNKEL (reference sequence). V shed 5 bases and J 1 base; nucleotides not matched to a gene: 3. The CDR3 loop spans 15 amino acids. The CDR3 loop reads CASSGGQGSYNEQFF. The CDR3 region has the DNA TGTGCCAGCAGCGGGGGACAGGGATCCTACAATGAGCAGTTCTTC.

This clonotype was seen many times. This rearrangement joins TRBV6-5 to TRBJ2-5; a weak D match, TRBD1 (7 bases). Germline V lookup: CDR1 MNHEY, CDR2 SVGAGI. Trimming removed 4 bases from V and 5 bases from J, with 17 bases in between. The CDR3 is 15 residues long. This CDR3 reads CASSSHRGGEETQYF. CDR3 DNA sequence: TGTGCCAGCAGTTCCCACAGGGGCGGGGAGGAGACCCAGTACTTC.

This clonotype was seen ten or more times. The V call is TRBV29-1, the J call TRBJ1-5, with TRBD1 as a possible D gene (5 bases). The germline V and J ends were trimmed by 6 bases and 5 bases, with 14 bases remaining between them. The CDR3 extends over 13 amino acids. Germline lookup yields CDR1 SQVTM and CDR2 ANQGSEA. CDR3 sequence: CSVSGGVDQPQHF. In nucleotides, the CDR3 is TGCAGCGTATCGGGGGGGGTTGATCAGCCCCAGCATTTT.

This clonotype was detected a few times. V is TRBV9 and J is TRBJ2-2; D unresolved. Germline V gives CDR1 SGDLS, CDR2 YYNGEE. The V gene lost 4 bases and the J gene lost 6 bases, with 13 bases spanning the gap. The CDR3 consists of 14 residues. The CDR3 here is CASSPGRASGELFF. The CDR3 DNA sequence: TGTGCCAGCAGCCCTGGACGTGCATCCGGGGAGCTGTTTTTT. Variable domain in full (rest from reference TRBV9 and TRBJ2-2): DSGVTQTPKHLITATGQRVTLRCSPRSGDLSVYWYQQSLDQGLQFLIQYYNGEERAKGNILERFSAQQFPDLHSELNLSSLELGDSALYFCASSPGRASGELFFGEGSRLTVL.

The chain has TRBV20-1 and TRBJ1-6, with D possibly matching TRBD1 (5 bases). V lost 3 bases and J lost 5, with 11 bases in between. Germline CDR1 DFQATT, CDR2 SNEGSKA (reference sequence). The length of the CDR3 is 14 residues. The CDR3 bases are TGCAGTGCTAGGGAGGGGCCGGATAATTCACCCCTCCACTTT. This gives the protein CSAREGPDNSPLHF.

This clonotype was recorded many times. The chain carries TRBV29-1 and TRBJ2-2; maybe TRBD2 (7 bases). Germline CDR1 SQVTM, CDR2 ANQGSEA. Trimming left V 8 bases short and J 1 base short, with 20 bases between. The CDR3 extends over 16 amino acids. CDR3 in amino acids: CSITGWRGLNTGELFF. The CDR3 DNA is TGCAGCATCACTGGGTGGCGGGGGCTGAACACCGGGGAGCTGTTTTTT.